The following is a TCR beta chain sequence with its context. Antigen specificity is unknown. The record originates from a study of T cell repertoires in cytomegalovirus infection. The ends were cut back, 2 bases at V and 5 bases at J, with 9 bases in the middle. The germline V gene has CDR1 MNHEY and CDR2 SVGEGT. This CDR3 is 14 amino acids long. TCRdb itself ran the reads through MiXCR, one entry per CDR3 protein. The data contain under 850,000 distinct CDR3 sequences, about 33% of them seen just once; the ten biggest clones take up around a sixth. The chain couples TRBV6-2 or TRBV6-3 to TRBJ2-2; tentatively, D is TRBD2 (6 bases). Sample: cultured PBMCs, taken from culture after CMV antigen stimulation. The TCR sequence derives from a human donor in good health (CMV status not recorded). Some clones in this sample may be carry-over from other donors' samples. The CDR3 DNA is TGTGCCAGCAGTTACGGTGGGGGGACCGGGGAGCTGTTTTTT. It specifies CASSYGGGTGELFF.